This T cell receptor (beta chain) was identified during a study of CD8 T cells in Susac syndrome. Trimming left V 0 bases short and J 4 bases short, with 10 bases between. Germline CDR1 is ENHRY and CDR2 is SYGVKD. The CDR3 loop spans 14 amino acids. The authors carried out high-throughput sequencing of TCR beta. They applied it to CD8+ and CD4+ T cells obtained from blood. The patients serving as multiple sclerosis controls were treatment-naive. They had stable or active relapsing-remitting disease and fulfilled revised McDonald criteria. Negative isolation was applied to CD8+ and CD4+ T cells, and FACS enrichment was applied to TEMRA cells. Reverse transcription of 0.5 to 1 ug RNA was carried out with random hexamers. An immunoSEQ multiplex PCR amplified TCR beta CDR3 over 54 Vbeta and 13 Jbeta. A single record per CDR3 protein comes from TCRdb applying MiXCR to the immunoSEQ multiplex PCR reads. The sample shows around 300,000 distinct CDR3 sequences, approximately 91% of them seen only once.

Sequenced: CD8+ T cells from PBMCs. V is TRBV10-3 and J is TRBJ2-7; D gene uncertain. This TCR was sampled from a human donor with multiple sclerosis. The CDR3 region is CAISESYVLYEQYF. The CDR3 DNA sequence: TGTGCCATCAGTGAGTCGTACGTCCTATACGAGCAGTACTTC.